A single sample is the source of the 23 T cell receptor beta chains below, sequenced in a study of T cell responses to AZD1222 COVID-19 vaccine. The data were produced by immunoSEQ multiplex PCR, yet TCRdb's version contains in-frame clones alone and is incomplete. The sample shows more than 140,000 clones, roughly 93% of them seen only once. The sequences come from peripheral blood, collected on day 0 of MenACWY control vaccination. The receptors stem from an adult in good health.

The J gene is TRBJ2-6, the V gene TRBV5-6; TRBD1 matches at 10 bases. Germline V gene lookup returns CDR1 SGHDT and CDR2 YYEEEE. This CDR3 has 18 amino acids. V shed 9 bases, J shed 2 bases, and the junction held 14 bases outside the gene matches. In DNA, the CDR3 is TGTGCCAAAAAAGGTGGGGACAGGGGATTCCCTGGGGCCAACGTCCTGACTTTC. It codes for CAKKGGDRGFPGANVLTF.

CDR3 DNA sequence: TGTGCCAGTGGGATCGGGACCGAGTATAATTCACCCCTCCACTTT. Its translation: CASGIGTEYNSPLHF. The J gene is TRBJ1-6, the V gene TRBV19; a weak D match, TRBD1 (5 bases). Germline V lookup: CDR1 LNHDA, CDR2 SQIVND (reference sequence). The ends were cut back, 8 bases at V and 4 bases at J, with 15 bases in the middle. The CDR3 spans 15 residues.

The rearrangement links TRBV6-5 to TRBJ1-2; weak D call: TRBD1 (5 bases). This CDR3 comprises 13 residues. V lost 2 bases, J lost 4 bases, and 8 bases lay in between. Looked up from germline, CDR1 is MNHEY and CDR2 is SVGAGI. The CDR3 loop is CASSYTGGYGYTF. CDR3 in DNA: TGTGCCAGCAGTTACACAGGAGGCTATGGCTACACCTTC.

The rearrangement links TRBV5-1 to TRBJ2-2; the match to TRBD2 covers 13 bases. CDR1 is SGHRS, CDR2 YFSETQ, per germline. The CDR3 is 19 amino acids. Trimming took 1 base from V and 3 from J; bases not matched to a gene: 9. Here the CDR3 reads CASSLWTSGSSTYTGELFF. The CDR3 nucleotides are TGCGCCAGCAGCTTGTGGACTAGCGGGAGCTCGACTTACACCGGGGAGCTGTTTTTT.

This clone was detected once. This rearrangement joins TRBV2 to TRBJ1-5; tentative D call: TRBD1 (5 bases). V was clipped by 6 bases and J by 6 bases, with 9 bases between them. Germline V gives CDR1 SNHLY, CDR2 FYNNEI. This CDR3 has 12 residues. The CDR3 protein is CASSRTSQPQHF. CDR3 bases: TGTGCCAGCAGCCGGACAAGTCAGCCCCAGCATTTT.

This clone was observed a single time. The rearrangement uses TRBV3-1 (or the pseudogene TRBV3-2) and TRBJ1-4; D unresolved. Germline V gene lookup returns CDR1 LGHDT and CDR2 YNNKEL (reference sequence). The CDR3 spans 14 residues. Trimming pared 0 bases from V and 5 bases from J, leaving 7 bases between. CDR3 in DNA: TGTGCCAGCAGCCAAGATCGGGCAAATGAAAAACTGTTTTTT. Translation: CASSQDRANEKLFF.

The chain couples TRBV6-1 to TRBJ1-5; the match to TRBD1 covers 7 bases. Germline V gene data show CDR1 as MNHNS and CDR2 as SASEGT. CDR3 length equals 16 residues. Trimming removed 4 bases from V and 1 base from J; junction bases left unmatched: 7. The CDR3 spells CASSAKGAGSNQPQHF. For the CDR3, the DNA is TGTGCCAGCAGTGCTAAGGGGGCAGGGAGCAATCAGCCCCAGCATTTT.

This sequence joins TRBV6-5 and TRBJ1-2, with D tentatively TRBD1 (5 bases). The V and J ends lost 0 bases and 4 bases respectively, with 9 bases between them. The germline CDR1 and CDR2 sequences are MNHEY and SVGAGI. The CDR3 consists of 14 residues. The CDR3 DNA follows: TGTGCCAGCAGTTACTCATCAGGGAGCTATGGCTACACCTTC. Amino acid sequence: CASSYSSGSYGYTF.

V gene TRBV2 combines with J gene TRBJ1-1, with D possibly matching TRBD1 (6 bases). The V end lost 0 bases, the J end lost 3 bases, and 11 bases lay between the germline ends. This CDR3 spans 15 amino acids. Germline V CDR1 and CDR2: SNHLY, FYNNEI. Here the CDR3 reads CASSEAPGAYTEAFF. The CDR3 nucleotides are TGTGCCAGCAGTGAAGCACCGGGGGCTTACACTGAAGCTTTCTTT. The full variable domain, in which reference TRBV2 and TRBJ1-1 provide the parts outside the CDR3, is EPEVTQTPSHQVTQMGQEVILRCVPISNHLYFYWYRQILGQKVEFLVSFYNNEISEKSEIFDDQFSVERPDGSNFTLKIRSTKLEDSAMYFCASSEAPGAYTEAFFGQGTRLTVV.

This clone appeared a single time. The chain has TRBV4-2 and TRBJ1-1, with 8 nucleotides matching TRBD1. The ends lost 4 bases at V and 1 base at J; junction bases unmatched: 5. CDR3 length: 15 residues. Germline CDR1 reads LGHNA; CDR2 reads YNFKEQ. CDR3 region: CASSPRQGRNTEAFF. CDR3 DNA sequence: TGTGCCAGCAGCCCGCGACAGGGGAGGAACACTGAAGCTTTCTTT.

The V call is TRBV10-1, the J call TRBJ1-5; D unclear. The CDR3 consists of 12 residues. Trimming took 11 bases from V and 8 from J, leaving 16 bases between them. Per germline, CDR1 WNHNN and CDR2 SYGVQD (reference sequence). The CDR3 region is CAPGSLSKPQHF. CDR3 in DNA: TGCGCCCCGGGCAGTTTGTCAAAGCCCCAGCATTTT.

The chain is built from TRBV7-2 and TRBJ2-6, with TRBD1 as a possible D gene (6 bases). The CDR3 has 16 residues. The germline gives CDR1 SGHTA, CDR2 FQGNSA. V was shortened by 5 bases and J by 4 bases, with 15 bases between the two germline ends. The CDR3 nucleotides read TGTGCCAGCAGCCAAAGGACAGTCACGGGGGCCAACGTCCTGACTTTC. It yields the protein CASSQRTVTGANVLTF.

The chain couples TRBV7-8 to TRBJ1-5; D remains ambiguous. CDR3 size: 15 residues. CDR1 and CDR2 (germline): SGHVS, FQNEAQ. V was pared by 5 bases and J by 5 bases, with 16 bases between. Written as DNA, the CDR3 is TGTGCCAGCAGCATTTATGGACGCCGAGATCAGCCCCAGCATTTT. Amino acid sequence: CASSIYGRRDQPQHF.

The gene calls are TRBV19 and TRBJ2-2, with 7 bases that match TRBD2. The germline V gene has CDR1 LNHDA and CDR2 SQIVND (reference sequence). J was trimmed by 4 bases and V by 6 bases; bases with no gene match: 5. The CDR3 runs 14 residues. The CDR3 coding sequence is TGTGCCAGTAGCCTTTGGGGGGGCACCGGGGAGCTGTTTTTT. It codes for CASSLWGGTGELFF.

This clone was observed a single time. V usage is TRBV4-1 and J usage is TRBJ1-2, with D hard to call. From germline, CDR1 is MGHRA and CDR2 YSYEKL. The CDR3 runs to 18 residues. Trimming shortened V by 2 bases and J by 5 bases, and 24 bases separated the two germline ends. CDR3 in DNA: TGCGCCAGCAGCCAAAGTGGGATCTGGCGGGCGGGTGATTATGGCTACACCTTC. It specifies CASSQSGIWRAGDYGYTF.

The V call is TRBV5-1, the J call TRBJ2-7; 8 bases align to TRBD2. The trim removed 0 bases at V and 4 bases at J, leaving 6 bases unmatched. Germline lookup yields CDR1 SGHRS and CDR2 YFSETQ. CDR3 length: 15 residues. The CDR3 here is CASSLDGTSLYEQYF. The DNA for the CDR3 is TGCGCCAGCAGCTTGGATGGGACTAGTTTGTACGAGCAGTACTTC.

This rearrangement joins TRBV19 to TRBJ2-1; TRBD2 agrees at 13 bases. V lost 5 bases and J lost 10; bases outside the gene matches: 8. The length of the CDR3 is 15 residues. CDR1 is LNHDA and CDR2 is SQIVND in the germline V gene (reference sequence). CDR3 region: CASSELAGGPSEQFF. The CDR3 nucleotides read TGTGCCAGTAGTGAACTAGCGGGAGGGCCCAGCGAGCAGTTCTTC.

V gene TRBV6-5 combines with J gene TRBJ2-2, with D possibly being TRBD2 (5 bases). The CDR3 loop spans 16 amino acids. Germline CDR1 MNHEY, CDR2 SVGAGI. V was clipped by 0 bases and J by 4 bases, with 12 bases between them. The CDR3 loop reads CASSYSGSGSTGELFF. CDR3 sequence (DNA): TGTGCCAGCAGTTACTCGGGTTCGGGGTCCACCGGGGAGCTGTTTTTT.

The DNA for the CDR3 is TGCGCCAGCAGCTTGGACAGGCTCGACTCCTACGAGCAGTACTTC. Translated: CASSLDRLDSYEQYF. The rearrangement links TRBV5-1 to TRBJ2-7, with a tentative D call TRBD1 (5 bases). The germline gives CDR1 SGHRS, CDR2 YFSETQ. The length of the CDR3 is 15 residues. With 0 bases removed from V and 0 bases from J, the gap between germline ends came to 10 bases.

V gene TRBV2 combines with J gene TRBJ1-5; D gene unclear. This CDR3 has 14 residues. CDR1 is SNHLY, CDR2 FYNNEI, per germline. The V end lost 3 bases, the J end lost 10 bases, and 16 bases lay between the germline ends. CDR3 sequence reads: CASSEQVEISPQHF. For the CDR3, the DNA is TGTGCCAGCAGTGAGCAAGTTGAGATCAGCCCCCAGCATTTT.

The V call is TRBV4-2, the J call TRBJ2-1, with TRBD2 as a possible D gene (7 bases). Per germline, CDR1 LGHNA and CDR2 YNFKEQ. The CDR3 runs 15 residues. Trimming took off 5 bases at V and 6 bases at J, with 17 bases between the two ends. CDR3 sequence: CASSKGGEGRNEQFF. The CDR3 DNA sequence: TGTGCCAGCAGCAAAGGGGGGGAGGGGCGCAATGAGCAGTTCTTC.

CDR3 sequence: CASSLGPRIQPQHF. The CDR3 DNA is TGTGCCAGCAGCTTGGGCCCAAGGATACAGCCCCAGCATTTT. The V call is TRBV5-6, the J call TRBJ1-5; no clear D. The CDR3 is made up of 14 amino acids. CDR1 is SGHDT and CDR2 is YYEEEE in the germline V gene. V was pared by 0 bases and J by 7 bases, with 11 bases between.

The chain combines TRBV4-2 with TRBJ1-5; no firm D call. This CDR3 comprises 15 residues. Germline CDR1 is LGHNA and CDR2 is YNFKEQ. The V end lost 0 bases, the J end lost 6 bases, and 12 bases lay between the germline ends. CDR3 coding DNA: TGTGCCAGCAGCCAAGAGCGTACAGAGGGTCAGCCCCAGCATTTT. Translation gives CASSQERTEGQPQHF.